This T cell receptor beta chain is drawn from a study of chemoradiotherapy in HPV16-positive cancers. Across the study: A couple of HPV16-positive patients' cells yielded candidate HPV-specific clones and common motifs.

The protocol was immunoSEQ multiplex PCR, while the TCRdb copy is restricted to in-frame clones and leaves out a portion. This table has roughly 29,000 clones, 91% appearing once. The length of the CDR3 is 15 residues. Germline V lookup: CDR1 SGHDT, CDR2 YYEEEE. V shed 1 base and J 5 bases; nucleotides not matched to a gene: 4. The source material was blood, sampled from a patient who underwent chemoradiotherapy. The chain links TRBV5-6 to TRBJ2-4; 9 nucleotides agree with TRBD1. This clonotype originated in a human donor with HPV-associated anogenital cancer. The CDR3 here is CASSLRRQGENIQYF. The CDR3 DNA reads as TGTGCCAGCAGCTTGAGGCGACAGGGGGAAAACATTCAGTACTTC.